The rows below give T cell receptor beta chains drawn from one sample of a study of cytomegalovirus exposure and HLA in healthy donors. Here immunoSEQ multiplex PCR was the method, and the copy in TCRdb shows in-frame clones only, minus some. The sample records some 130,000 clones, approximately 80% being singletons. Sample: PBMCs. Receptors were obtained from a female donor in good health and CMV-seropositive. Both conserved end residues are part of each CDR3. Each record gives: clone size, D gene, J gene, V gene, CDR3 protein. The D gene is left open where the match is weak. Size is stated for part of the rows, as once, few or many counts, or as a class when the clone is expanded.

. | TRBD1 | TRBJ2-7 | TRBV7-2 | CASSQRTGSYEQYF
. | . | TRBJ1-5 | TRBV19 | CASSIESGGGLGTQHF
. | TRBD2 | TRBJ2-5 | TRBV14 | CASSQLIKRGGQETQYF
. | . | TRBJ2-3 | TRBV6-1 | CASKEEGQGHYTQYF
. | TRBD1 | TRBJ1-1 | TRBV2 | CASSDEGAITEAFF
. | . | TRBJ2-7 | TRBV6-5 | CASSSGLPDYEQYF
. | TRBD1 | TRBJ1-2 | TRBV7-9 | CASTVRGQTLRYTF
. | TRBD2 | TRBJ2-1 | TRBV5-1 | CASSSREGRYNEQFF
few | . | TRBJ1-2 | TRBV6-4 | CASSESGNTNYGYTF
. | . | TRBJ2-7 | TRBV5-1 | CASRVLGTSTYEQYF
. | TRBD1 | TRBJ1-4 | TRBV5-1 | CASRSGTASNEKLFF
few | . | TRBJ2-5 | TRBV9 | CASSVAYRGETQYF
. | . | TRBJ2-6 | TRBV5-1 | CASSFQAGANVLTF
. | TRBD2 | TRBJ2-7 | TRBV4-1 | CASSQDTAGALYEQYF
few | TRBD2 | TRBJ2-5 | TRBV28 | CASSFWAGGVETQYF
. | TRBD1 | TRBJ1-6 | TRBV5-1 | CASSREPGQSYNSPLHF
. | TRBD2 | TRBJ2-5 | TRBV6-6 | CASSLISGGLETQYF
. | . | TRBJ1-1 | TRBV7-9 | CASSFSVEAFF
. | TRBD1 | TRBJ2-3 | TRBV6-1 | CASRRQGNTDTQYF
once | . | TRBJ1-6 | TRBV7-9 | CASSEGSGFSPLHF
. | TRBD1 | TRBJ1-5 | TRBV19 | CASSMRDRGYNQPQHF
. | . | TRBJ1-6 | TRBV7-9 | CASRPGASGTDNSPLHF
. | . | TRBJ2-7 | TRBV19 | CASSATQDGYEQYF
. | . | . | TRBV29-1 | CSVERAGSYEQYF
. | . | TRBJ2-7 | TRBV2 | CASSEAHLAREQYF
. | . | TRBJ2-2 | TRBV2 | CASSPLRELFF
. | . | TRBJ1-4 | TRBV5-6 | CASSLSRGNEKLFF
once | . | TRBJ1-2 | TRBV5-1 | CASSYLTENYGYTF
. | TRBD1 | TRBJ2-7 | TRBV19 | CASAVQGSSYEQYF
. | TRBD2 | TRBJ2-1 | TRBV7-9 | CASSHRVAGGNNEQFF
. | TRBD1 | TRBJ1-2 | TRBV10-3 | CAISEPTGNLYGYTF
. | TRBD2 | TRBJ2-7 | TRBV5-4 | CASSLAGVPFYEQYF
. | TRBD2 | TRBJ2-7 | TRBV5-4 | CASSSATSGTYEQYF
. | TRBD2 | TRBJ2-1 | TRBV28 | CASPPSSGSFGYNEQFF
few | TRBD2 | TRBJ2-3 | TRBV5-4 | CASSLGWGGRTPDTQYF
. | TRBD1 | TRBJ1-4 | TRBV11-2 | CASSPGQGTLATNEKLFF
. | . | TRBJ1-2 | TRBV6-1 | CASSESLAGLGYTF
. | TRBD2 | TRBJ2-7 | TRBV6-1 | CASAGLAGGYEQYF
once | TRBD2 | TRBJ2-1 | TRBV7-9 | CASSLVAASGNRGNEQFF
. | . | TRBJ2-1 | TRBV11-2 | CASSRTGSRQYNEQFF
. | . | TRBJ2-1 | TRBV6-5 | CASSWLGVQINNEQFF